The next 25 T cell receptor beta chains were all read from a single sample in a study of PD-1 blockade in classical Hodgkin lymphoma. This table comes from immunoSEQ multiplex PCR, and its TCRdb copy is limited to in-frame clones, with some not included. The sample yields 120,000 to 150,000 clones, just under 80% seen once. Every patient was affected by relapse after autologous stem cell transplantation, while exposure to brentuximab vedotin was not uniform. The sample in question was peripheral blood mononuclear cells (PBMCs), obtained before the second cycle of nivolumab. The receptors stem from a human donor with classical Hodgkin lymphoma.

This clone was observed many times. This CDR3 is CASSLGVGLGMVNEQFF. Here the CDR3 DNA reads TGTGCCAGCAGCTTAGGGGTGGGACTAGGGATGGTCAATGAGCAGTTCTTC. This chain links TRBV7-9 with TRBJ2-1; TRBD2 matches at 8 bases. This CDR3 spans 17 amino acids. The germline V gene encodes CDR1 SEHNR and CDR2 FQNEAQ (reference sequence). V lost 1 base and J lost 6; bases outside the gene matches: 11.

The V and J genes are TRBV4-2 and TRBJ2-1; D not resolved. The germline V gene has CDR1 LGHNA and CDR2 YNFKEQ. The CDR3 length is 14 residues. The germline V and J ends were trimmed by 6 bases and 0 bases, with 9 bases remaining between them. DNA for the CDR3: TGTGCCAGCAGTTATGACACCTCCTACAATGAGCAGTTCTTC. As protein: CASSYDTSYNEQFF.

This sequence joins TRBV7-9 and TRBJ2-7; D remains ambiguous. The V end lost 3 bases, the J end lost 4 bases, and 7 bases lay between the germline ends. From germline, CDR1 is SEHNR and CDR2 FQNEAQ (reference sequence). CDR3 length: 12 amino acids. The chain's CDR3 is CASSFLGYEQYF. In DNA form, the CDR3 reads TGTGCCAGCAGCTTTCTGGGGTACGAGCAGTACTTC. The full variable domain, rest sourced from reference TRBV7-9 and TRBJ2-7, is DTGVSQNPRHKITKRGQNVTFRCDPISEHNRLYWYRQTLGQGPEFLTYFQNEAQLEKSRLLSDRFSAERPKGSFSTLEIQRTEQGDSAMYLCASSFLGYEQYFGPGTRLTVT.

Ten or more counts support this clone. This sample also contains other DNA sequences that code for the same CDR3. This chain connects TRBV7-9 to TRBJ1-5; 7 bases are shared with TRBD1. V lost 5 bases to trimming and J lost 2 bases; unmatched junction nucleotides: 0. Germline V gives CDR1 SEHNR, CDR2 FQNEAQ (reference sequence). This CDR3 comprises 13 residues. The CDR3 loop reads CASSGTGNQPQHF. CDR3 DNA sequence: TGTGCCAGCAGCGGGACAGGCAATCAGCCCCAGCATTTT.

This sequence joins TRBV2 and TRBJ1-4, with D perhaps matching TRBD1 (6 bases). There are 15 residues in the CDR3. Germline loops: CDR1 SNHLY, CDR2 FYNNEI. The V gene lost 6 bases and the J gene lost 2 bases, with 13 bases spanning the gap. Here the CDR3 reads CASSFPGATNEKLFF. CDR3 coding DNA: TGTGCCAGCAGCTTTCCAGGGGCGACTAATGAAAAACTGTTTTTT. The variable domain in full, with the rest retrieved from reference TRBV2 and TRBJ1-4, is EPEVTQTPSHQVTQMGQEVILRCVPISNHLYFYWYRQILGQKVEFLVSFYNNEISEKSEIFDDQFSVERPDGSNFTLKIRSTKLEDSAMYFCASSFPGATNEKLFFGSGTQLSVL.

V is TRBV25-1 and J is TRBJ1-4; a possible D gene is TRBD1 (5 bases). Germline V CDR1 and CDR2: MGHDK, SYGVNS. The CDR3 covers 15 residues. V lost 3 bases, J lost 3 bases, and 11 bases lay in between. The CDR3 loop reads CASSDRGTANEKLFF. The DNA of the CDR3 is TGTGCCAGCAGTGATCGGGGGACTGCTAATGAAAAACTGTTTTTT.

For this clone: This same CDR3 is encoded by further DNA sequences in the sample. This sequence joins TRBV7-7 and TRBJ2-1; D remains ambiguous. V was pared by 1 base and J by 4 bases, with 5 bases between. CDR3 length: 13 residues. Germline V gene data show CDR1 as SSHAT and CDR2 as FNYEAQ (reference sequence). CDR3 nucleotides: TGTGCCAGCAGCTTAGACCGATACAATGAGCAGTTCTTC. This encodes CASSLDRYNEQFF.

In its sample, this clone was seen a few times. The chain links TRBV6-5 to TRBJ2-2; D might be TRBD1 (6 bases). Germline CDR1 MNHEY, CDR2 SVGAGI. Trimming stripped 5 bases from V and 2 bases from J, with 12 bases between. This CDR3 is 15 amino acids long. The CDR3 loop reads CASSARTANTGELFF. CDR3 sequence (DNA): TGTGCCAGCAGTGCGCGGACAGCCAACACCGGGGAGCTGTTTTTT.

Concerning this clone: Other DNA sequences in the sample encode the same CDR3. The rearrangement joins TRBV7-2 to TRBJ1-5; D uncertain. This CDR3 comprises 13 residues. V lost 0 bases and J lost 6, with 6 bases in between. Looked up from germline, CDR1 is SGHTA and CDR2 is FQGNSA. In DNA form, the CDR3 reads TGTGCCAGCAGCTTAGCTTTGGGTCAGCCCCAGCATTTT. Protein product: CASSLALGQPQHF.

The chain is built from TRBV5-6 and TRBJ2-1; 10 bases align to TRBD2. CDR1 and CDR2 (germline): SGHDT, YYEEEE. The CDR3 extends over 17 amino acids. The J segment lost 8 bases and the V segment lost 0 bases, leaving 11 bases of the junction unmatched. CDR3 sequence reads: CASSLDGPSGGAHEQFF. DNA for the CDR3: TGTGCCAGCAGCTTGGATGGGCCAAGCGGGGGGGCACATGAGCAGTTCTTC.

The chain links TRBV2 to TRBJ2-7, with D perhaps matching TRBD1 (6 bases). Trimming cost V 6 bases and J 12 bases, with 15 bases left between them. The CDR3 sequence is 11 residues long. Germline CDR1 is SNHLY and CDR2 is FYNNEI. The CDR3 loop reads CASRMGQYPYF. CDR3 nucleotides: TGTGCCAGCAGGATGGGACAATATCCGTACTTC.

V gene TRBV7-2 combines with J gene TRBJ2-5; 10 bases match TRBD1. The CDR3 is made up of 15 amino acids. CDR1 and CDR2 from the germline V gene are SGHTA and FQGNSA. V lost 5 bases, J lost 3 bases, and 6 bases stayed unmatched. The CDR3 is CASSHTGQGKETQYF. CDR3 nucleotides: TGTGCCAGCAGCCACACGGGACAGGGGAAAGAGACCCAGTACTTC.

The rearrangement uses TRBV11-2 and TRBJ1-1; a weak D match, TRBD1 (6 bases). The CDR3 spans 13 residues. Trimming shortened V by 5 bases and J by 4 bases, and 11 bases separated the two germline ends. Germline loops: CDR1 SGHAT, CDR2 FQNNGV. CDR3 protein: CASSLGQTTEAFF. CDR3 sequence (DNA): TGTGCCAGCAGCCTCGGACAGACCACTGAAGCTTTCTTT.

The gene calls are TRBV7-9 and TRBJ1-5, with D perhaps matching TRBD1 (5 bases). With 5 bases removed from V and 5 bases from J, the gap between germline ends came to 10 bases. The length of the CDR3 is 13 residues. Germline assignment: CDR1 SEHNR and CDR2 FQNEAQ (reference sequence). The CDR3 region has the DNA TGTGCCAGCAGCGATGGGACGGATCAGCCCCAGCATTTT. It translates to CASSDGTDQPQHF.

The V gene is TRBV30, the J gene TRBJ2-7; D possibly corresponds to TRBD1 (6 bases). Germline assignment: CDR1 GTSNPN and CDR2 SVGIG (reference sequence). Trimming shortened V by 5 bases and J by 4 bases, and 18 bases separated the two germline ends. The CDR3 is 14 residues long. CDR3 in DNA: TGTGCCTGGGGGTACAGGGAAGAGGGATACGAGCAGTACTTC. Translating it yields CAWGYREEGYEQYF. Looking up the rest from reference TRBV30 and TRBJ2-7 gives the full variable domain: SQTIHQWPATLVQPVGSPLSLECTVEGTSNPNLYWYRQAAGRGLQLLFYSVGIGQISSEVPQNLSASRPQDRQFILSSKKLLLSDSGFYLCAWGYREEGYEQYFGPGTRLTVT.

The gene calls are TRBV28 and TRBJ2-7, with no clear D. V was cut by 6 bases and J by 6 bases, with 15 bases left in between. Germline CDR1 and CDR2: MDHEN and SYDVKM. The CDR3 has 13 residues. The CDR3 coding sequence is TGTGCCAGCAGACATAGATTGGCTGGCGAGCAGTACTTC. Amino acid sequence: CASRHRLAGEQYF.

The chain uses TRBV28 and TRBJ2-7, with 7 bases that match TRBD1. The V gene's germline CDR1 is MDHEN and CDR2 SYDVKM. J lost 3 bases, V lost 2 bases, and 7 bases had no gene match. The CDR3 runs 15 residues. The CDR3, as DNA: TGTGCCAGCAGTTTAGGTTCCGACAGGGTCTACGAGCAGTACTTC. This encodes CASSLGSDRVYEQYF. The full variable domain, its missing parts supplied by reference TRBV28 and TRBJ2-7, is DVKVTQSSRYLVKRTGEKVFLECVQDMDHENMFWYRQDPGLGLRLIYFSYDVKMKEKGDIPEGYSVSREKKERFSLILESASTNQTSMYLCASSLGSDRVYEQYFGPGTRLTVT.

V gene TRBV19 combines with J gene TRBJ2-7; D remains unclear. The CDR3 runs 13 residues. Germline values: CDR1 LNHDA, CDR2 SQIVND (reference sequence). The ends were cut back, 10 bases at V and 5 bases at J, with 18 bases in the middle. For the CDR3, the DNA is TGTGCCACCTCGGACGCACCCGCCCACGAGCAGTACTTC. Translated, it gives CATSDAPAHEQYF.

This clone was found once. The chain couples TRBV4-3 to TRBJ2-7; 11 bases map to TRBD2. From germline, CDR1 is LGHNA and CDR2 YSLEER. CDR3 length equals 18 residues. Trimming removed 0 bases from V and 2 bases from J; junction bases left unmatched: 9. CDR3 region: CASSQDRGLAGGAYEQYF. CDR3 in DNA: TGCGCCAGCAGCCAAGATCGGGGTCTAGCGGGAGGCGCCTACGAGCAGTACTTC.

This clone was seen a single time. The chain employs TRBV10-3 and TRBJ1-2; D perhaps matches TRBD1 (5 bases). Per the germline V gene, CDR1 is ENHRY and CDR2 is SYGVKD. Trimming removed 2 bases at V and 3 bases at J, with 10 bases between. CDR3 size: 14 residues. This chain's CDR3 is CAISETDRDYGYTF. For the CDR3, the DNA is TGTGCCATCAGTGAGACTGACAGAGACTATGGCTACACCTTC.

This chain connects TRBV10-3 to TRBJ2-3; the match to TRBD2 covers 8 bases. V gave up 2 bases and J gave up 2 bases; unmatched junction bases: 6. Germline values: CDR1 ENHRY, CDR2 SYGVKD. The CDR3 runs 16 residues. Written as DNA, the CDR3 is TGTGCCATCAGTGAGCCTGGAGCGGGGGCCACAGATACGCAGTATTTT. It translates to CAISEPGAGATDTQYF.

The gene calls are TRBV19 and TRBJ2-1, with TRBD2 matching 9 bases. V lost 4 bases, J lost 6 bases, and 19 bases stayed unmatched. The CDR3 runs 19 residues. Germline V gives CDR1 LNHDA, CDR2 SQIVND (reference sequence). DNA of the CDR3: TGTGCCAGTAGTAGGGCATGGGAGGCTAGCGGGGCCGGGGGCAATGAGCAGTTCTTC. Translated, it gives CASSRAWEASGAGGNEQFF.

The V gene is TRBV7-6, the J gene TRBJ1-3; no clear D. The germline gives CDR1 SGHVS, CDR2 FNYEAQ. This CDR3 has 11 residues. The V gene lost 2 bases and the J gene lost 7 bases, with 3 bases spanning the gap. The CDR3 loop reads CASSLRNTIYF. CDR3 nucleotides: TGTGCCAGCAGCTTACGGAACACCATATATTTT.

V is TRBV6-6 and J is TRBJ1-2; 7 nucleotides line up with TRBD1. Germline CDR1 reads MNHNY; CDR2 reads SVGAGI (reference sequence). The V gene end was trimmed by 7 bases and the J gene end by 5 bases; junction bases not matched to a gene: 10. The CDR3 covers 14 residues. The CDR3 DNA is TGTGCCAGCATCCGGGACAGAGATTTTTATGGCTACACCTTC. Translated: CASIRDRDFYGYTF.

This clone was seen only a few times. The chain combines TRBV7-2 with TRBJ2-3; maybe TRBD2 (6 bases). V lost 6 bases and J 9 bases, leaving 10 bases between the germline ends. CDR1 and CDR2 (germline): SGHTA, FQGNSA. This CDR3 contains 11 residues. CDR3 protein: CASRGLLTQYF. CDR3 nucleotide sequence: TGTGCCAGCAGGGGACTGTTAACGCAGTATTTT. The whole variable domain, remainder taken from reference TRBV7-2 and TRBJ2-3, is GAGVSQSPSNKVTEKGKDVELRCDPISGHTALYWYRQSLGQGLEFLIYFQGNSAPDKSGLPSDRFSAERTGGSVSTLTIQRTQQEDSAVYLCASRGLLTQYFGPGTRLTVL.